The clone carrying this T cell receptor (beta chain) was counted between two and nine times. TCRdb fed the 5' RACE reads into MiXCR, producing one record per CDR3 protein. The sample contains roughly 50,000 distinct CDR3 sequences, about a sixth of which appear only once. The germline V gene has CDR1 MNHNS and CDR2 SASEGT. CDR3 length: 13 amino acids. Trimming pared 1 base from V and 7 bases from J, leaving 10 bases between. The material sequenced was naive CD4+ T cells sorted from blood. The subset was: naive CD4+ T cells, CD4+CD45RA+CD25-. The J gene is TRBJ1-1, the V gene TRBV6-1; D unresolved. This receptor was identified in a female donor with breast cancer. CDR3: CASSEELKIEAFF. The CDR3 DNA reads TGTGCCAGCAGTGAAGAATTGAAAATTGAAGCTTTCTTT.